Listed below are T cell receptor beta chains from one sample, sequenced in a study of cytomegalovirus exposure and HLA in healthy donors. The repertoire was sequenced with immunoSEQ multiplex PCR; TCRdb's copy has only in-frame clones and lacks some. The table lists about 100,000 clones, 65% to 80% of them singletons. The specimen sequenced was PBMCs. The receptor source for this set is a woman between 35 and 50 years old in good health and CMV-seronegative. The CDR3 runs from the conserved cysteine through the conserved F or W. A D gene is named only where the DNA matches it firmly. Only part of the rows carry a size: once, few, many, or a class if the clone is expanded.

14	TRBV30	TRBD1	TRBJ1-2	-	TGTGCCTGGAGGAACAGGGGATCGATCTATGGCTACACCTTC	CAWRNRGSIYGYTF
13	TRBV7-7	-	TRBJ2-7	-	TGTGCCAGCAGCTTAAGCGCTGAGGACGAGCAGTACTTC	CASSLSAEDEQYF
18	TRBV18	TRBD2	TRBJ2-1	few	TGTGCCAGCTCACCACCGGGGGGGGGTAGCGGAGACTACAATGAGCAGTTCTTC	CASSPPGGGSGDYNEQFF
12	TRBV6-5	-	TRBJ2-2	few	TGTGCCAGCAGTCCCCTTAGCGGGGAGCTGTTTTTT	CASSPLSGELFF
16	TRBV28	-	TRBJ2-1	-	TGTGCCAGCACCTGGTCGGGTCGCCGCTCCTACAATGAGCAGTTCTTC	CASTWSGRRSYNEQFF
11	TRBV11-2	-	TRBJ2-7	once	TGTGCCAGCAGCTCCTATTACGAGCAGTACTTC	CASSSYYEQYF
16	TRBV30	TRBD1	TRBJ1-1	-	TGTGCCTGGAGTGTGGGGCTATGGGGACAGGGGACTGAAGCTTTCTTT	CAWSVGLWGQGTEAFF
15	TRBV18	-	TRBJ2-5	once	TGTGCCAGCTCACGGACCGGGGTGGATTTGGAGACCCAGTACTTC	CASSRTGVDLETQYF
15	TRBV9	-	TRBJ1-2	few	TGTGCCAGCAGCGTAGGAGGGAGGGGCAACTATGGCTACACCTTC	CASSVGGRGNYGYTF
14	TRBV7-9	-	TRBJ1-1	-	TGTGCCAGCAGCTTCGCAGGATCGAACACTGAAGCTTTCTTT	CASSFAGSNTEAFF
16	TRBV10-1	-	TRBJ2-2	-	TGCGCCAGCAGTGAGCAGATAGGGGCCGAGGCCGGGGAGCTGTTTTTT	CASSEQIGAEAGELFF
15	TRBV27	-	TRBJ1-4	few	TGTGCCAGCAGTGAAAATATAGGACGGAGGGAAAAACTGTTTTTT	CASSENIGRREKLFF
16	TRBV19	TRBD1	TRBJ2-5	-	TGTGCCAGTAGTGGGCTCATACAGGGGACGGGAGAGACCCAGTACTTC	CASSGLIQGTGETQYF
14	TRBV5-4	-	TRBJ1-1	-	TGTGCCAGCAGTCGGGGGGGCTTAAGAGGTGAAGCTTTCTTT	CASSRGGLRGEAFF
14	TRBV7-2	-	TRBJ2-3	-	TGTGCCAGCAGCCAGGGGGGCCTAACAGATACGCAGTATTTT	CASSQGGLTDTQYF
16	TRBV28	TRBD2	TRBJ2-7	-	TGTGCCAGCAGTGCGCCCCGGACTAGCGGCCTATACGAGCAGTACTTC	CASSAPRTSGLYEQYF
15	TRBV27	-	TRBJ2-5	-	TGTGCCAGCAGTCTACTGGGGGGAGTGAGTGAGACCCAGTACTTC	CASSLLGGVSETQYF
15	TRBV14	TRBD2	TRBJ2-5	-	TGTGCCAGCAGCCTTTGGACTAGTACAGGCGAGACCCAGTACTTC	CASSLWTSTGETQYF
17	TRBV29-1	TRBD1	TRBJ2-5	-	TGCAGCGTTGAAGATAAACAGACAGGGGGCTACCAAGAGACCCAGTACTTC	CSVEDKQTGGYQETQYF